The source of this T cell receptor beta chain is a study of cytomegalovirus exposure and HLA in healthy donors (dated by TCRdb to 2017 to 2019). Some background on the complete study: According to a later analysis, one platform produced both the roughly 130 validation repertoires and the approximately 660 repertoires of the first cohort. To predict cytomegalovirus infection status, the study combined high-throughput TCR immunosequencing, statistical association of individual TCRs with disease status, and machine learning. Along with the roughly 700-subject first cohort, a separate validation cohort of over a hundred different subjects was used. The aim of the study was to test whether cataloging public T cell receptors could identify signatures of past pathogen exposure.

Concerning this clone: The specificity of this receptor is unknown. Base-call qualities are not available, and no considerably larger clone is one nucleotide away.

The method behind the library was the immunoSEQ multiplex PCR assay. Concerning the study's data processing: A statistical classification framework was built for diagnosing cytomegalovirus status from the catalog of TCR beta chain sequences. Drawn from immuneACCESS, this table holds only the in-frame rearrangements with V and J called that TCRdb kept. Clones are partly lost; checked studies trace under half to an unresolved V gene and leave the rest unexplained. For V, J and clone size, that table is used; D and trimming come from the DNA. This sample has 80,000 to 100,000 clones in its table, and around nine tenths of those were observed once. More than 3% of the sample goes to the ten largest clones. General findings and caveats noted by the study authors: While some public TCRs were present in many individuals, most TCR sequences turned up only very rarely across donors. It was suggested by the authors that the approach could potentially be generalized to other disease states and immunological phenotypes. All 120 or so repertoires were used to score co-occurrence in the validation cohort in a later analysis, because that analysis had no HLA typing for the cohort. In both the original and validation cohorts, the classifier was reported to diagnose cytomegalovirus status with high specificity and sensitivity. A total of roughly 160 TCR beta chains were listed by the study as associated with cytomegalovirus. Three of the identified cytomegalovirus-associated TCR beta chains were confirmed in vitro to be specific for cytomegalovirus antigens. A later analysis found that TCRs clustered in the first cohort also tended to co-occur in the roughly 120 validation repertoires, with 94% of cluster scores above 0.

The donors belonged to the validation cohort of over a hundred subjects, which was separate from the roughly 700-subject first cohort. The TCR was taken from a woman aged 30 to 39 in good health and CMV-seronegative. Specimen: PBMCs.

The CDR3 protein: CASTAGTQGLEQYF. The sequence in DNA is TGTGCCAGCACAGCAGGGACTCAGGGCCTCGAGCAGTACTTC. The chain is made from TRBV5-4 and TRBJ2-7; TRBD2 is possibly the D segment (6 matching bases). For CDR1 and CDR2, the germline V gene (reference sequence) lists SGHNT and YYREEE. The V and J ends are trimmed by 6 bases and 6 bases, leaving 19 bases between them. Taken from cysteine to phenylalanine, the CDR3 has 14 residues. Solely the CDR3 DNA is kept, with 42 bases framed from the first base. With all but the CDR3 taken from the reference TRBV5-4 and TRBJ2-7 genes, the full variable domain is: ETGVTQSPTHLIKTRGQQVTLRCSSQSGHNTVSWYQQALGQGPQFIFQYYREEENGRGNFPPRFSGLQFPNYSSELNVNALELDDSALYLCASTAGTQGLEQYFGPGTRLTVT.